Shown below are 14 T cell receptor beta chains from a single sample sequenced in a study of early T cells in non-severe SARS-CoV-2 infection. TCRdb itself ran the 5' RACE reads through MiXCR, one entry per CDR3 protein. The data show approximately 27,000 distinct CDR3 sequences, over 8.5% seen once. Material for sequencing was whole blood. These receptors came from an adult who was a healthcare worker with PCR-confirmed SARS-CoV-2 infection or an uninfected control (not recorded which).

This clonotype was observed many times. The chain is built from TRBV29-1 and TRBJ1-1, with D possibly matching TRBD1 (5 bases). The CDR3 is made up of 13 amino acids. Germline V gene sequence: CDR1 SQVTM, CDR2 ANQGSEA. Trimming removed 4 bases at V and 4 bases at J, with 13 bases between. The CDR3 DNA sequence: TGCAGCGTTGTTGGGCAGGGCGGCACTGAAGCTTTCTTT. Residues: CSVVGQGGTEAFF.

This clonotype rates as medium-sized (0.01 to 0.1%). This chain uses TRBV6-6 with TRBJ1-5, with D uncertain. CDR3 length: 14 amino acids. Trimming took 4 bases from V and 7 from J, leaving 14 bases between them. The germline V gene has CDR1 MNHNY and CDR2 SVGAGI (reference sequence). CDR3 loop: CASSSEGAGQPQHF. CDR3 nucleotide sequence: TGTGCCAGCAGTTCCGAGGGCGCGGGGCAGCCCCAGCATTTT.

This clonotype occurred a few times. The rearrangement joins TRBV25-1 to TRBJ2-2; unclear D gene. CDR3 size: 14 residues. Trimming removed 3 bases from V and 1 base from J, with 6 bases in between. CDR1 MGHDK and CDR2 SYGVNS come from the germline V gene. CDR3 bases: TGTGCCAGCAGTGATTTCTGGAACACCGGGGAGCTGTTTTTT. Translated, it gives CASSDFWNTGELFF.

This clonotype was observed a handful of times. The V and J genes are TRBV27 and TRBJ2-7; D gene ambiguous. Trimming cost V 7 bases and J 0 bases, with 22 bases left between them. Germline-derived CDR1 and CDR2 are MNHEY and SMNVEV (reference sequence). The CDR3 totals 17 residues. CDR3 protein: CASNPNPPGGSSYEQYF. The CDR3 DNA reads TGTGCCAGCAACCCAAACCCCCCGGGCGGCAGCTCCTACGAGCAGTACTTC.

This clonotype occurred many times. The rearrangement links TRBV20-1 to TRBJ2-1; TRBD1 or TRBD2 may be the D gene (7 bases each). Germline loops: CDR1 DFQATT, CDR2 SNEGSKA (reference sequence). V was clipped by 8 bases and J by 0 bases, with 23 bases between them. The CDR3 has 17 amino acids. The DNA of the CDR3 is TGCAGTCCCGACAGGGTAGCGGGCTGGAGCTCCTACAATGAGCAGTTCTTC. Amino acids: CSPDRVAGWSSYNEQFF.

This chain joins TRBV18 and TRBJ1-6, with TRBD1 matching 8 bases. Germline CDR1 reads KGHSH; CDR2 reads LQKENI. The CDR3 spans 14 residues. The V gene end was trimmed by 3 bases and the J gene end by 10 bases; junction bases not matched to a gene: 5. CDR3 residues: CASSPAGGYSPLHF. CDR3 nucleotide sequence: TGTGCCAGCTCACCTGCAGGGGGCTACTCACCCCTCCACTTT.

This clonotype was observed at least ten times. V and J are TRBV4-3 and TRBJ1-6; D remains ambiguous. V was pared by 4 bases and J by 9 bases, with 19 bases between. This CDR3 region has 16 residues. Germline CDR1 is LGHNA and CDR2 is YSLEER. The CDR3 sequence: CASSPDFPLRGSPLHF. In DNA form, the CDR3 reads TGCGCCAGCAGCCCGGACTTCCCGCTGCGAGGTTCACCCCTCCACTTT.

This clonotype has a count of ten or more. The rearrangement links TRBV4-3 to TRBJ1-2; weak D call: TRBD1 (6 bases). Between the trimmed V and J ends, which lost 2 bases and 5 bases, there was a span of 15 bases. Germline loops: CDR1 LGHNA, CDR2 YSLEER. This CDR3 spans 15 amino acids. CDR3 nucleotide sequence: TGCGCCAGCAGCCAACGGGCCCGAGGGGGGTATGGCTACACCTTC. Its protein is CASSQRARGGYGYTF.

This clonotype appeared many times. V usage is TRBV7-8 and J usage is TRBJ2-7; 7 bases agree with TRBD2. J was trimmed by 5 bases and V by 7 bases; bases with no gene match: 11. The CDR3 contains 14 residues. The germline gives CDR1 SGHVS, CDR2 FQNEAQ. The CDR3 sequence: CASTVGEGRDEQYF. The CDR3 region has the DNA TGTGCCAGCACCGTTGGGGAGGGTCGGGACGAGCAGTACTTC.

This chain links TRBV6-2 or TRBV6-3 with TRBJ2-6; TRBD2 is a possible D gene (7 bases). The length of the CDR3 is 14 residues. Germline V gene lookup returns CDR1 MNHEY and CDR2 SVGEGT. Trimming removed 8 bases at V and 0 bases at J, with 8 bases between. DNA of the CDR3: TGTGCCAGCGGGGGGGCCTCTGGGGCCAACGTCCTGACTTTC. Amino acid sequence: CASGGASGANVLTF.

This clonotype was observed a few times. CDR3 loop: CASSYSPGTSVSTDTQYF. The DNA of the CDR3 is TGTGCCAGCAGTTACTCCCCCGGGACTAGCGTTAGCACAGATACGCAGTATTTT. The chain carries TRBV6-2 or TRBV6-3 and TRBJ2-3; 10 bases line up with TRBD2. From germline, CDR1 is MNHEY and CDR2 SVGEGT. J gave up 0 bases and V 0 bases, and 6 bases lay outside the gene matches. The CDR3 is made up of 18 amino acids.

At least ten counts were recorded for this clonotype. The chain carries TRBV30 and TRBJ1-2; D gene unclear. The germline V and J ends were trimmed by 2 bases and 8 bases, with 12 bases remaining between them. In germline, CDR1 is GTSNPN, CDR2 SVGIG (reference sequence). The CDR3 length is 12 residues. The CDR3, as DNA: TGTGCCTGGAGTCGGCAGGACGGGGGCTACACCTTC. Residues: CAWSRQDGGYTF.

At least ten counts were recorded for this clonotype. J is TRBJ2-7 and V is TRBV14; 7 nucleotides align to TRBD1. Per germline, CDR1 SGHDN and CDR2 FVKESK. The ends lost 4 bases at V and 4 bases at J; junction bases unmatched: 4. CDR3 size: 13 residues. As DNA, the CDR3 is TGTGCCAGCAGCCCGACAGGGCGGTACGAGCAGTACTTC. It is translated as CASSPTGRYEQYF.

The sample holds many counts of this clonotype. The chain recombines TRBV7-2 with TRBJ1-4; TRBD1 might be the D (6 bases). Looked up from germline, CDR1 is SGHTA and CDR2 is FQGNSA. Trimming cost V 4 bases and J 10 bases, with 13 bases left between them. This CDR3 has 13 amino acids. DNA of the CDR3: TGTGCCAGCAGCTCATCAGGGGTCGGAAAACTGTTTTTT. Translation gives CASSSSGVGKLFF.